A selection of T cell receptor beta chains follows, all from one sample in a study of spatial heterogeneity in lung cancer. A single record per CDR3 protein comes from TCRdb applying MiXCR to the 5' RACE reads. The profile shows 10,000 to 12,000 distinct CDR3 sequences, 4.5% to 7% of them singletons. Source: PBMCs, taken at surgery. The receptor source for this set is a male donor with early-stage non-small cell lung cancer. The CDR3 runs from the conserved cysteine through the conserved F or W. D genes are given only for firm matches. Expanded clones are given a class, and other clones once, few, many or no size at all.

NA NA TRBJ2-7 TRBV12-2 16 CASRLVGTDGPYEQYF TGTGCAAGTCGCTTAGTCGGGACAGATGGTCCCTACGAGCAGTACTTC
many NA TRBJ1-1 TRBV9 14 CASSVVPGFAEAFF TGTGCCAGCAGCGTAGTCCCGGGGTTCGCTGAAGCTTTCTTT
many NA TRBJ1-1 TRBV30 12 CAWTQAYTEAFF TGTGCCTGGACTCAGGCGTACACTGAAGCTTTCTTT
NA TRBD2 TRBJ2-1 TRBV3-1 16 CASSYGLAGAYNEQFF TGTGCCAGCAGTTACGGACTAGCGGGAGCCTACAATGAGCAGTTCTTC
many TRBD1 TRBJ2-1 TRBV7-9 14 CASSPGQALNEQFF TGTGCCAGCAGCCCGGGACAGGCCCTCAATGAGCAGTTCTTC
medium-sized NA TRBJ1-1 TRBV29-1 13 CSVTTGKSTEAFF TGCAGCGTGACCACCGGGAAGTCCACTGAAGCTTTCTTT
many NA TRBJ2-5 TRBV6-2/TRBV6-3 14 CASSGSSGQETQYF TGTGCCAGCAGCGGATCAAGCGGCCAAGAGACCCAGTACTTC
many NA TRBJ1-1 TRBV7-3 15 CASSFSGLSNAEAFF TGTGCCAGCAGCTTCTCCGGATTGTCGAACGCTGAAGCTTTCTTT
many TRBD1 TRBJ1-2 TRBV11-1 13 CASRFGQDYGYTF TGTGCCAGCAGATTCGGACAGGACTATGGCTACACCTTC
many TRBD1 TRBJ1-4 TRBV7-2 16 CASSTSMGQGAEKLFF TGTGCCAGCAGCACTAGTATGGGCCAGGGGGCCGAAAAACTGTTTTTT
many TRBD2 TRBJ2-3 TRBV14 16 CASSQGLAGGADTQYF TGTGCCAGCAGCCAGGGACTAGCGGGAGGCGCAGATACGCAGTATTTT
many NA TRBJ2-2 TRBV5-5 15 CASSLLSGNTGELFF TGTGCCAGCAGCTTGTTGTCAGGGAACACCGGGGAGCTGTTTTTT
NA NA TRBJ2-7 TRBV6-5 15 CASSYSAVAGGEQYF TGTGCCAGCAGTTACTCCGCCGTGGCAGGAGGCGAGCAGTACTTC
many NA TRBJ2-7 TRBV7-2 11 CASSSYYEQYF TGTGCCAGCAGCTCCTACTACGAGCAGTACTTC
few NA TRBJ1-5 TRBV21-1 14 CASSIKKGVQPQHF TGTGCCAGCAGCATCAAAAAAGGGGTCCAGCCCCAGCATTTT
few NA TRBJ1-2 TRBV7-2 14 CASSLGVAVDGYTF TGTGCCAGCAGCTTAGGGGTGGCCGTCGACGGCTACACCTTC
many NA TRBJ2-5 TRBV2 14 CASSATGGVETQYF TGTGCCAGCAGTGCAACAGGCGGGGTCGAGACCCAGTACTTC
many TRBD2 TRBJ2-7 TRBV6-2/TRBV6-3 13 CASSPGGSLEQYF TGTGCCAGCAGCCCCGGCGGGAGTCTCGAGCAGTACTTC
many NA TRBJ2-3 TRBV27 14 CASSSIDRTDTQYF TGTGCCAGCAGTTCCATCGACAGAACAGATACGCAGTATTTT
many TRBD1 TRBJ2-3 TRBV18 17 CASSPPTDRGPTDTQYF TGTGCCAGCTCACCACCGACTGACAGGGGACCCACAGATACGCAGTATTTT
many TRBD2 TRBJ2-3 TRBV6-1 15 CASSGLAGATDTQYF TGTGCCAGCTCGGGACTAGCGGGAGCAACGGATACGCAGTATTTT
many TRBD2 TRBJ2-3 TRBV7-9 17 CASSSQLTAGGTDTQYF TGTGCCAGCAGTTCCCAACTAACGGCGGGGGGGACAGATACGCAGTATTTT
many NA TRBJ2-2 TRBV7-8 14 CASSLALDTGELFF TGTGCCAGCAGCTTAGCGCTGGACACCGGGGAGCTGTTTTTT
many TRBD2 TRBJ2-7 TRBV11-2 15 CASSFRTSGIYEQYF TGTGCCAGCAGCTTCAGGACTAGCGGGATCTACGAGCAGTACTTC
medium-sized TRBD1 TRBJ1-2 TRBV30 17 CAWREHNNRGLRDGYTF TGTGCCTGGAGAGAACACAACAACAGGGGGCTAAGAGATGGCTACACCTTC
few NA TRBJ1-6 TRBV29-1 14 CSVASGAPDSPLHF TGCAGCGTTGCGTCGGGGGCGCCGGACTCACCCCTCCACTTT
many NA TRBJ1-5 TRBV7-9 13 CASSLGPWQPQHF TGTGCCAGCAGCTTAGGGCCGTGGCAGCCCCAGCATTTT
medium-sized TRBD2 TRBJ2-1 TRBV4-3 21 CASSQGRTGLAGLSSYNEQFF TGCGCCAGCAGCCAAGGTAGAACGGGACTAGCGGGCTTAAGCTCCTACAATGAGCAGTTCTTC
many TRBD2 TRBJ2-7 TRBV7-8 13 CASSTRTRQRQYF TGTGCCAGCAGCACCCGGACTAGACAGAGGCAGTACTTC
many NA TRBJ2-4 TRBV10-3 12 CAISVDGNIQYF TGTGCCATCAGTGTCGACGGAAACATTCAGTACTTC
medium-sized TRBD1 TRBJ2-6 TRBV29-1 14 CSVATGAGANVLTF TGCAGCGTTGCGACAGGGGCCGGGGCCAACGTCCTGACTTTC
many TRBD1 TRBJ1-1 TRBV23-1 14 CASSPPGQASQAFF TGCGCCAGCAGTCCACCGGGACAGGCTTCCCAAGCTTTCTTT
NA NA TRBJ1-1 TRBV20-1 11 CSARRQTEAFF TGCAGTGCACGCCGACAGACTGAAGCTTTCTTT
many NA TRBJ1-2 TRBV28 15 CASSLIPSLGNGYTF TGTGCCAGCAGTTTGATCCCCAGTTTAGGGAATGGCTACACCTTC
NA NA TRBJ2-2 TRBV7-9 15 CASSQGTANTGELFF TGTGCCAGCAGCCAAGGGACGGCGAACACCGGGGAGCTGTTTTTT
medium-sized TRBD1 TRBJ2-7 TRBV28 15 CASSSRTGMGNEQYF TGTGCCAGCAGTTCTCGGACAGGAATGGGGAACGAGCAGTACTTC
few NA TRBJ1-1 TRBV12-3/TRBV12-4 14 CVSSLALGGTEAFF TGTGTCAGCAGTTTAGCGCTCGGCGGGACTGAAGCTTTCTTT
many TRBD1 TRBJ1-2 TRBV12-3/TRBV12-4 15 CASRGGQGNNYGYTF TGTGCCAGCAGAGGAGGACAGGGAAATAACTATGGCTACACCTTC
many TRBD1 TRBJ1-2 TRBV29-1 14 CSSSPGTGTYGYTF TGCAGCTCAAGTCCCGGGACAGGGACCTATGGCTACACCTTC
many TRBD2 TRBJ2-3 TRBV20-1 15 CSAEDGGRLADTQYF TGCAGTGCTGAAGATGGCGGGAGATTAGCAGATACGCAGTATTTT
NA NA TRBJ2-1 TRBV12-3/TRBV12-4 15 CASSEDGGAYNEQFF TGTGCCAGCAGTGAGGACGGGGGAGCCTACAATGAGCAGTTCTTC
many NA TRBJ1-4 TRBV7-2 12 CASSPAGEKLFF TGTGCCAGCAGCCCCGCAGGGGAAAAACTGTTTTTT
NA NA TRBJ1-4 TRBV7-2 12 CASSFGREKLFF TGTGCCAGCAGCTTTGGGCGTGAAAAACTGTTTTTT
NA NA TRBJ2-3 TRBV2 13 CASSEQDDSTQYF TGTGCCAGCAGTGAACAGGATGATAGTACGCAGTATTTT
few NA TRBJ2-1 TRBV29-1 15 CSVTSMGSGYNEQFF TGCAGCGTAACCAGTATGGGGAGTGGGTACAATGAGCAGTTCTTC
many NA TRBJ1-1 TRBV7-2 16 CASSAQRQLMNTEAFF TGTGCCAGCAGCGCTCAAAGACAGCTCATGAACACTGAAGCTTTCTTT
many NA TRBJ2-3 TRBV12-3/TRBV12-4 12 CASSHPPATQYF TGTGCCAGCAGTCACCCCCCAGCCACGCAGTATTTT
medium-sized NA TRBJ1-1 TRBV3-1 14 CASSQEGHGTEAFF TGTGCCAGCAGCCAAGAAGGGCACGGCACTGAAGCTTTCTTT
many NA TRBJ2-7 TRBV6-5 14 CASSPRTVSYEQYF TGTGCCAGCAGTCCCCGGACAGTCTCCTACGAGCAGTACTTC
medium-sized TRBD1 TRBJ1-1 TRBV2 13 CAVTRQGNTEAFF TGTGCCGTGACACGACAGGGGAACACTGAAGCTTTCTTT
many TRBD1 TRBJ1-1 TRBV28 14 CASPPSGQVTEAFF TGTGCCAGCCCCCCTAGTGGACAGGTCACTGAAGCTTTCTTT
many NA TRBJ2-7 TRBV28 11 CASSITGSEYF TGTGCCAGCAGCATTACAGGGTCGGAGTACTTC